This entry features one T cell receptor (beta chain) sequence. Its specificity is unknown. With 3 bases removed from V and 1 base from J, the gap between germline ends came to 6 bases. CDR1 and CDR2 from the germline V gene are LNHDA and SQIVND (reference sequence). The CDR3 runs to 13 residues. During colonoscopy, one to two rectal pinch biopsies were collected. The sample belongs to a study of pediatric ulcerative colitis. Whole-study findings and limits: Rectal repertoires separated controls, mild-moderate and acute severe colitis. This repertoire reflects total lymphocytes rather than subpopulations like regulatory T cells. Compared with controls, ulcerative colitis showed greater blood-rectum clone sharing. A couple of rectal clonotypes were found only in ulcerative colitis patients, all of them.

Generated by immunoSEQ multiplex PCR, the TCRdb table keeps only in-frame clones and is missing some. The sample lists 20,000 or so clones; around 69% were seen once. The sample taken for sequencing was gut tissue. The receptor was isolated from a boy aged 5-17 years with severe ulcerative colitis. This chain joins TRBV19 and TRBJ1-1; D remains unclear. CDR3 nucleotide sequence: TGTGCCAGTAGTATGGGCCGGAACACTGAAGCTTTCTTT. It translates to CASSMGRNTEAFF.